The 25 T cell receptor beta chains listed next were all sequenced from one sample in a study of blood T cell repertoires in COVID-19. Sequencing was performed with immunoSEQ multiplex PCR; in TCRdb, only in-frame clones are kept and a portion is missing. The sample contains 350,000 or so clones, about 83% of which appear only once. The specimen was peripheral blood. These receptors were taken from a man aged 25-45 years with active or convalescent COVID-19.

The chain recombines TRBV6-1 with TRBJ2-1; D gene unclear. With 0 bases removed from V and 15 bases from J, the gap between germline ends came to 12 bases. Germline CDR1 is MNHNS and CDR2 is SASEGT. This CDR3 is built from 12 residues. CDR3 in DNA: TGTGCCAGCAGTGAAGCGAGAGAGAACGGGTTCTTC. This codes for CASSEARENGFF.

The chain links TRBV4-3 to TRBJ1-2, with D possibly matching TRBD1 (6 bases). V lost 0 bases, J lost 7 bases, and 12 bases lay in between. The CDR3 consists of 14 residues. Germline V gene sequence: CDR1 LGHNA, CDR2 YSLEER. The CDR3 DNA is TGCGCCAGCAGCCAAGAGCCTGGGGGCTCTGGCTACACCTTC. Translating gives CASSQEPGGSGYTF.

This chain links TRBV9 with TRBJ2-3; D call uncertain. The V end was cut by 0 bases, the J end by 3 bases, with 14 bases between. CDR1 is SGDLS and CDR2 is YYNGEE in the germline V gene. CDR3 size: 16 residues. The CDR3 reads CASSVGSTSYTDTQYF. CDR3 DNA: TGTGCCAGCAGCGTAGGGAGCACGTCATATACAGATACGCAGTATTTT.

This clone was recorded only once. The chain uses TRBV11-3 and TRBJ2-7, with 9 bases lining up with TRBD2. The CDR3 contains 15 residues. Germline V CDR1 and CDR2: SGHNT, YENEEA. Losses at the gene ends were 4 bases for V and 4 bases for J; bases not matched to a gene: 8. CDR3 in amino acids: CASSYLLAGPYEQYF. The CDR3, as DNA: TGTGCCAGCAGCTACCTCCTAGCGGGGCCTTACGAGCAGTACTTC.

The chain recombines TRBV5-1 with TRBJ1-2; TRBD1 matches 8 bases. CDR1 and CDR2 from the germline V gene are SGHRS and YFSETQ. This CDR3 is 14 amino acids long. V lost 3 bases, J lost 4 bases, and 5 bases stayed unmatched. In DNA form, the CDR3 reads TGCGCCAGCAGCTCCACCACAGGGGGCTATGGCTACACCTTC. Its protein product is CASSSTTGGYGYTF.

The CDR3 region is CASTEDGPSLRNEQFF. In DNA, the CDR3 is TGTGCCAGCACCGAAGATGGCCCCTCTCTTCGCAATGAGCAGTTCTTC. The rearrangement links TRBV2 to TRBJ2-1; D is ambiguous. The CDR3 runs 16 residues. Trimming cost V 7 bases and J 6 bases, with 22 bases left between them. Germline V gene data show CDR1 as SNHLY and CDR2 as FYNNEI. Complete variable domain (other parts from reference TRBV2 and TRBJ2-1): EPEVTQTPSHQVTQMGQEVILRCVPISNHLYFYWYRQILGQKVEFLVSFYNNEISEKSEIFDDQFSVERPDGSNFTLKIRSTKLEDSAMYFCASTEDGPSLRNEQFFGPGTRLTVL.

This CDR3 is CASSPGEANEQFF. The CDR3 region has the DNA TGTGCCAGCTCACCAGGGGAGGCCAATGAGCAGTTCTTC. This rearrangement joins TRBV18 to TRBJ2-1, with D perhaps matching TRBD2 (6 bases). V was pared by 2 bases and J by 6 bases, with 8 bases between. Germline V gives CDR1 KGHSH, CDR2 LQKENI. The CDR3 has 13 amino acids.

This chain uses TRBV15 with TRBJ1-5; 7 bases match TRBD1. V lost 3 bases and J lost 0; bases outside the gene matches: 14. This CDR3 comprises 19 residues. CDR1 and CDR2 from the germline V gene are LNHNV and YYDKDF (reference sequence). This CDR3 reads CATSSSRRQGPYSNQPQHF. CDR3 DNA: TGTGCCACCAGCAGCTCTCGTCGACAGGGTCCGTATAGCAATCAGCCCCAGCATTTT.

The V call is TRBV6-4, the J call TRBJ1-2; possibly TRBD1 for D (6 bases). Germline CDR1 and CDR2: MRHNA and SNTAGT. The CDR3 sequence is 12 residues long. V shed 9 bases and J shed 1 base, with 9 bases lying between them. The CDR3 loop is CARGDINYGYTF. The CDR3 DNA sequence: TGTGCCAGAGGGGACATTAACTATGGCTACACCTTC.

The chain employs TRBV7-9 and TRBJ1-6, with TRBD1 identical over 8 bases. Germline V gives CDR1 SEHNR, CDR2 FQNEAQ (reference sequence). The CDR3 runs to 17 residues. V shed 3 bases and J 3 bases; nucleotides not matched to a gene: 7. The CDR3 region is CASSFDRGRVYNSPLHF. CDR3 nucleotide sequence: TGTGCCAGCAGCTTCGACAGGGGTCGGGTCTATAATTCACCCCTCCACTTT.

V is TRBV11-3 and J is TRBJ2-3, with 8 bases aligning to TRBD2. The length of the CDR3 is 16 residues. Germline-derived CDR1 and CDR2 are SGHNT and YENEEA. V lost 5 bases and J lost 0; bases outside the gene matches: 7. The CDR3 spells CASSLPGGESTDTQYF. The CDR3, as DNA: TGTGCCAGCAGCCTCCCCGGGGGGGAAAGCACAGATACGCAGTATTTT.

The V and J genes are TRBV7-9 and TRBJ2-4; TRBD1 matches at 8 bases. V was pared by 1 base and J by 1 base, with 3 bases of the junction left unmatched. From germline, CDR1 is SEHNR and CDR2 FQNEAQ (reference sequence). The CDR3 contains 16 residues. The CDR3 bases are TGTGCCAGCAGCTTAGACAGGGGGGAGGCCAAAAACATTCAGTACTTC. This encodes CASSLDRGEAKNIQYF.

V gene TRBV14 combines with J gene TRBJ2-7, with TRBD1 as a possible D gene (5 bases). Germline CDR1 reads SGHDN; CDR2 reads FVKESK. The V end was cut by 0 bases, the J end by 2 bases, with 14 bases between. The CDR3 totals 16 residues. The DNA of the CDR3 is TGTGCCAGCAGCCAAGATGCAGGGCTCAACACCTACGAGCAGTACTTC. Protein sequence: CASSQDAGLNTYEQYF.

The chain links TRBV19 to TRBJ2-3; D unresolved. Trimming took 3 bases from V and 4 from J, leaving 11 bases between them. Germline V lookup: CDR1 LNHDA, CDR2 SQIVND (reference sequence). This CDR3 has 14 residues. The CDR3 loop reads CASSIAQIPDTQYF. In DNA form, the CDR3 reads TGTGCCAGTAGTATTGCCCAGATCCCAGATACGCAGTATTTT.

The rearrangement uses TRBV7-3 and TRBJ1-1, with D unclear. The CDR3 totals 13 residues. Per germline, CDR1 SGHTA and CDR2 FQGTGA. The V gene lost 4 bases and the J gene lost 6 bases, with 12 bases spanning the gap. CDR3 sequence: CASSSGRYPEAFF. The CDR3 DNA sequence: TGTGCCAGCAGCTCTGGTCGCTATCCTGAAGCTTTCTTT.

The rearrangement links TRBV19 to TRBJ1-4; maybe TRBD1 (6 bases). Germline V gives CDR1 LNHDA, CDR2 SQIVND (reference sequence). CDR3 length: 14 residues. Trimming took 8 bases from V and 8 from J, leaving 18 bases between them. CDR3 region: CASRNRVLGEKLFF. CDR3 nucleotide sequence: TGTGCCAGTCGTAACAGGGTTTTGGGGGAAAAACTGTTTTTT. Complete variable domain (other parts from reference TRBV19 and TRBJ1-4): DGGITQSPKYLFRKEGQNVTLSCEQNLNHDAMYWYRQDPGQGLRLIYYSQIVNDFQKGDIAEGYSVSREKKESFPLTVTSAQKNPTAFYLCASRNRVLGEKLFFGSGTQLSVL.

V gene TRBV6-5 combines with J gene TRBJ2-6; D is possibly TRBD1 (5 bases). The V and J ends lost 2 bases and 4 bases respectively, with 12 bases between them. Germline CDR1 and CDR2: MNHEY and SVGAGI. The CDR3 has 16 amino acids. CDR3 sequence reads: CASSYEQGSGANVLTF. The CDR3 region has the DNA TGTGCCAGCAGTTACGAGCAGGGCTCGGGGGCCAACGTCCTGACTTTC.

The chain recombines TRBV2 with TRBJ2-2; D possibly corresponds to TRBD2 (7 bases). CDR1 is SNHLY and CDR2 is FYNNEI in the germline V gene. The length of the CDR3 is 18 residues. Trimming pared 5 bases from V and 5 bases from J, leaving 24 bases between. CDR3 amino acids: CASSRVRGGERQTGELFF. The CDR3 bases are TGTGCCAGCAGTAGGGTCAGGGGAGGGGAACGACAGACCGGGGAGCTGTTTTTT. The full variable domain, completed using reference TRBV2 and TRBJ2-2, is EPEVTQTPSHQVTQMGQEVILRCVPISNHLYFYWYRQILGQKVEFLVSFYNNEISEKSEIFDDQFSVERPDGSNFTLKIRSTKLEDSAMYFCASSRVRGGERQTGELFFGEGSRLTVL.

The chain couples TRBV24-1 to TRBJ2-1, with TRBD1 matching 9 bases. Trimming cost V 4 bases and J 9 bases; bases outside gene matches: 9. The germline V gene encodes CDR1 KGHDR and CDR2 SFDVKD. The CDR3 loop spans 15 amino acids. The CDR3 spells CATSDSGTGPIEQFF. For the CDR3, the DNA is TGTGCCACCAGTGACTCCGGGACAGGGCCGATTGAGCAGTTCTTC.

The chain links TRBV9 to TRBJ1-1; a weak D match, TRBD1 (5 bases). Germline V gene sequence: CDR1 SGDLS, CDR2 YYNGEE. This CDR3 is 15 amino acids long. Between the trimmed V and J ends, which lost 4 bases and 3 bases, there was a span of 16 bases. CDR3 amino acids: CASSLRDSHHTEAFF. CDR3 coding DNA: TGTGCCAGCAGCTTAAGGGACTCCCACCACACTGAAGCTTTCTTT.

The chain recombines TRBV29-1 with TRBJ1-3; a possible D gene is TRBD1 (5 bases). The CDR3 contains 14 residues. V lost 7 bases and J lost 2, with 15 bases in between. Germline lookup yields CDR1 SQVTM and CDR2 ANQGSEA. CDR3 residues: CSGTGTRTGNTIYF. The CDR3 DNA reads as TGCAGCGGAACCGGGACTCGCACTGGAAACACCATATATTTT. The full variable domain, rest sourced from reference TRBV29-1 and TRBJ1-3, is SAVISQKPSRDICQRGTSLTIQCQVDSQVTMMFWYRQQPGQSLTLIATANQGSEATYESGFVIDKFPISRPNLTFSTLTVSNMSPEDSSIYLCSGTGTRTGNTIYFGEGSWLTVV.

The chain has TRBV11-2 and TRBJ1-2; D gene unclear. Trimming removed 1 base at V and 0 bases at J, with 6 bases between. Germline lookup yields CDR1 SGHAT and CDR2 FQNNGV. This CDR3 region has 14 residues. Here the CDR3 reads CASSLGATNYGYTF. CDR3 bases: TGTGCCAGCAGCTTAGGGGCAACTAACTATGGCTACACCTTC.

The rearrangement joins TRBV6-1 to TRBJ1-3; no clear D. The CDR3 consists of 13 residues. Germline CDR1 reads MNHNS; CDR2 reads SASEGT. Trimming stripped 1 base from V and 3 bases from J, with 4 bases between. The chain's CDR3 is CASSEGVGNTIYF. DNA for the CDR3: TGTGCCAGCAGTGAAGGCGTTGGAAACACCATATATTTT.

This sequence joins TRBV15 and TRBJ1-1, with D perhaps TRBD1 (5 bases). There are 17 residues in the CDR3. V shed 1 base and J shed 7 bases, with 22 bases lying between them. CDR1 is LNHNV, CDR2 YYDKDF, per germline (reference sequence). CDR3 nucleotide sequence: TGTGCCACCAGCAGAGGAGACGGCGGGACCGCGTATGGTGAAGCTTTCTTT. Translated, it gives CATSRGDGGTAYGEAFF.

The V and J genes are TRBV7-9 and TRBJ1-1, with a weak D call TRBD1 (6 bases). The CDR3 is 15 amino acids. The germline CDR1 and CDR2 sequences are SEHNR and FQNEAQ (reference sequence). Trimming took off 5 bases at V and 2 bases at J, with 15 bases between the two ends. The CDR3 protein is CASSPRGGYNTEAFF. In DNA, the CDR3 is TGTGCCAGCAGCCCGAGGGGGGGTTATAACACTGAAGCTTTCTTT. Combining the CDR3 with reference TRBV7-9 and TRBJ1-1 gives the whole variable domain DTGVSQNPRHKITKRGQNVTFRCDPISEHNRLYWYRQTLGQGPEFLTYFQNEAQLEKSRLLSDRFSAERPKGSFSTLEIQRTEQGDSAMYLCASSPRGGYNTEAFFGQGTRLTVV.